This T cell receptor (beta chain) derives from a study of T-cell reconstitution after alpha-beta-depleted transplantation in children. This clonotype came up many times. Its cognate antigen is unknown. The study's findings and limits: Alpha-beta T cells about two months after transplant reportedly derived from several hundred expanded graft clones. Newly produced T cells mostly accounted for T-cell counts and diversity one year post-transplant.

Preparation of the TCRbeta library was carried out with unique molecular identifiers. One entry per CDR3 protein, called by TCRdb with MiXCR from the PCR reads. The profile shows about 300,000 distinct CDR3 sequences, around a tenth of them singletons. The receptor comes from a boy younger than two with acute myeloid leukemia, due to receive a stem cell transplant. This specimen was PBMCs, taken before TCRalphabeta/CD19-depleted stem cell transplant.

The CDR3 DNA follows: TGCAGCGCCCTGGGACTAGCGGGAGGGCTCAATGAGCAGTTCTTC. It is translated as CSALGLAGGLNEQFF. The chain combines TRBV29-1 with TRBJ2-1; 16 bases line up with TRBD2. The CDR3 loop spans 15 amino acids. Germline V lookup: CDR1 SQVTM, CDR2 ANQGSEA. V shed 7 bases, J shed 6 bases, and the junction held 6 bases outside the gene matches.